These T cell receptor beta chains were read from a single sample in a study of blood T cells in healthy people across ages. TCRdb analysed the 5' RACE reads with MiXCR anew, one entry per CDR3 protein. In the table there are 800,000 or so distinct CDR3 sequences, around 25% of which are singletons. The sample was also reused in another study, on T cells of mothers and their children.

Sequenced input: blood. Source of these receptors: a boy aged 5-17 years in good health. Both conserved end residues are part of each CDR3. A D gene is named only where the DNA matches it firmly. Only some rows state a clone size, as once, few, many or a class for expanded clones.

>few|TRBV7-2|15|TRBJ2-7|NA
TGTGCCAGCAGCTTAGTAGGGACCCCCTCAGCCGAGCAGTACTTC
CASSLVGTPSAEQYF
>NA|TRBV29-1|15|TRBJ2-2|TRBD1
TGCAGCGTTGCCTTGACAGGGGCAATAACCGGGGAGCTGTTTTTT
CSVALTGAITGELFF
>few|TRBV5-1|14|TRBJ2-5|NA
TGCGCCAGCAGCTTTGGGGCAGTCCAAGAGACCCAGTACTTC
CASSFGAVQETQYF
>NA|TRBV5-1|18|TRBJ2-5|TRBD2
TGCGCCAGCAGCCATGGGATAAGCGGGAGTGGGCCTGGGGGGACCCAGTACTTC
CASSHGISGSGPGGTQYF
>few|TRBV4-1|15|TRBJ2-7|NA
TGCGCCAGCAGCCAAGTTTTCGAGGGGCCCTACGAGCAGTACTTC
CASSQVFEGPYEQYF
>NA|TRBV5-1|14|TRBJ2-5|NA
TGCGCCAGCAGCATTCGACCTGGACTCGGGGAAGAGTACTTC
CASSIRPGLGEEYF
>NA|TRBV12-3/TRBV12-4|14|TRBJ1-2|NA
TGTGCCAGCAGTTTTATAGGACAGAACTATGGCTACACCTTC
CASSFIGQNYGYTF
>NA|TRBV7-9|15|TRBJ2-3|TRBD2
TGTGCCAGCAGCTCGGGACTAAGTGACGGAGATACGCAGTATTTT
CASSSGLSDGDTQYF
>few|TRBV6-5|15|TRBJ1-4|TRBD1
TGTGCCAGCAGCAATGACAGGGGGACTAATGAAAAACTGTTTTTT
CASSNDRGTNEKLFF
>few|TRBV7-3|16|TRBJ2-1|NA
TGTGCCAGCAGCCCCTCCTACAGTGGATCCTACAATGAGCAGTTCTTC
CASSPSYSGSYNEQFF
>few|TRBV4-2|16|TRBJ2-7|TRBD2
TGTGCCAGCAGCCGCGAACTAGCGACCCTCTCCTACGAGCAGTACTTC
CASSRELATLSYEQYF
>NA|TRBV28|15|TRBJ2-3|TRBD2
TGTGCCAGCAGTTTAGGAGTAGCGGGGGCGGATACGCAGTATTTT
CASSLGVAGADTQYF
>NA|TRBV20-1|14|TRBJ2-3|NA
TGCAGTGCCAGGGACCCGGGGAGCACAGATACGCAGTATTTT
CSARDPGSTDTQYF
>few|TRBV6-2/TRBV6-3|17|TRBJ2-3|NA
TGTGCCAGCAGCCTTGCTCACAGGGTCAGGACCGCAGATACGCAGTATTTT
CASSLAHRVRTADTQYF
>NA|TRBV29-1|15|TRBJ2-1|TRBD2
TGCAGCGTTAGTAAAGAGCGGGGGCCTCCCTACGGGCAGTTCTTC
CSVSKERGPPYGQFF
>NA|TRBV6-5|13|TRBJ1-5|NA
TGTGCCAGCAGACTACAGCGGGATCAGCCCCAGCATTTT
CASRLQRDQPQHF